The T cell receptor (beta chain) under discussion was sequenced for a study of cytomegalovirus exposure and HLA in healthy donors. The overall study: The early release's HLA-typed donors yielded approximately 82 million unique TCRs.

From germline, CDR1 is SEHNR and CDR2 FQNEAQ (reference sequence). This CDR3 has 12 amino acids. V lost 0 bases, J lost 10 bases, and 9 bases lay in between. Amplification used 60 Vbeta primers and 13 Jbeta primers. TCRdb's table, derived via immunoSEQ multiplex PCR, lists solely in-frame clones and lacks some. This table lists more than 95,000 clones. The chain employs TRBV7-9 and TRBJ1-1; D remains unclear. Sequenced input: PBMCs. This clonotype was obtained from a man between 18 and 35 years old in good health and CMV-seronegative. The DNA for the CDR3 is TGTGCCAGCAGCTTAGCGAGAAGAGGAGCTTTCTTT. Translated, it gives CASSLARRGAFF.